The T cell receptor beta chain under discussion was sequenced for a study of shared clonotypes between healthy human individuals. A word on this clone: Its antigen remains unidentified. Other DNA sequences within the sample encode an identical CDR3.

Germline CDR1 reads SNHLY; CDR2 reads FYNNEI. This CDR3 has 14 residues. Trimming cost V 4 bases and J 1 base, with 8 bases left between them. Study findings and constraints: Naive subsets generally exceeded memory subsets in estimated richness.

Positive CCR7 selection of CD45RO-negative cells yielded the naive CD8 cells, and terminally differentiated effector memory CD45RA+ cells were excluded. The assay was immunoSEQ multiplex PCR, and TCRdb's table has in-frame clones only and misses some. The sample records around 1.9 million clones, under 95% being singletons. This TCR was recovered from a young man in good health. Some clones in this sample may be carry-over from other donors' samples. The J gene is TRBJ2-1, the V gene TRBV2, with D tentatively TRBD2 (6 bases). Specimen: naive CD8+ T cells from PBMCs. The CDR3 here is CASSAGSSYNEQFF. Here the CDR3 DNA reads TGTGCCAGCAGTGCCGGGAGTTCCTACAATGAGCAGTTCTTC.